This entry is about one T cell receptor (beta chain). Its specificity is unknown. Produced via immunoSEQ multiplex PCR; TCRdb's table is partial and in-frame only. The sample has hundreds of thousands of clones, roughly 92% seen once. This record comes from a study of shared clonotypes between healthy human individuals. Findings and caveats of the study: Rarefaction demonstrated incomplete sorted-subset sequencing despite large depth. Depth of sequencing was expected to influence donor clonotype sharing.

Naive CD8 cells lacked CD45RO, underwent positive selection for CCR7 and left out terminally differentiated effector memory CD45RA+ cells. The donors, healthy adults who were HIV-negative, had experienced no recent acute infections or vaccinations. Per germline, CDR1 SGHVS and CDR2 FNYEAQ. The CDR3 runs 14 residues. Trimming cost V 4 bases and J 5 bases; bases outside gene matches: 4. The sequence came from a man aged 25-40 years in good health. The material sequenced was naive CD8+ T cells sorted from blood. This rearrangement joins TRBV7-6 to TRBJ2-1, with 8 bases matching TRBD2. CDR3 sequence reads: CASSSGGAHNEQFF. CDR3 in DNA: TGTGCCAGCAGCTCCGGGGGGGCCCACAATGAGCAGTTCTTC.